This T cell receptor (beta chain) is drawn from a study of OX40 agonist ivuxolimab in advanced cancers. Study overall: Dose-escalation patients had hepatocellular carcinoma, melanoma, renal cell or head and neck cancer.

Sampling times: baseline, cycle 4 day 1, cycle 7 day 1. Trimming stripped 5 bases from V and 7 bases from J, with 11 bases between. This CDR3 region has 13 residues. Germline V lookup: CDR1 LNHDA, CDR2 SQIVND (reference sequence). Profiling relied on immunoSEQ multiplex PCR, and the TCRdb table lists in-frame clones only, not all of them. Among 20,000 to 30,000 clones listed, more than 80% were seen once. In regard to this clone: The antigen remains undetermined.

The study, taken as a whole, reports: At 0.1 to 3.0 mg/kg, CD4+ and CD8+ blood T cells expanded clonally by week 6.

The sample in question was CD4+ or CD8+ T cells sorted from blood, obtained in a trial of the OX40 agonist ivuxolimab. The source is an adult with an advanced solid tumor such as melanoma, head and neck, liver or kidney cancer. The rearrangement links TRBV19 to TRBJ1-4; the D is unclear. The CDR3 here is CASSALGFEKLFF. In DNA, the CDR3 is TGTGCCAGTAGTGCTTTAGGGTTTGAAAAACTGTTTTTT.